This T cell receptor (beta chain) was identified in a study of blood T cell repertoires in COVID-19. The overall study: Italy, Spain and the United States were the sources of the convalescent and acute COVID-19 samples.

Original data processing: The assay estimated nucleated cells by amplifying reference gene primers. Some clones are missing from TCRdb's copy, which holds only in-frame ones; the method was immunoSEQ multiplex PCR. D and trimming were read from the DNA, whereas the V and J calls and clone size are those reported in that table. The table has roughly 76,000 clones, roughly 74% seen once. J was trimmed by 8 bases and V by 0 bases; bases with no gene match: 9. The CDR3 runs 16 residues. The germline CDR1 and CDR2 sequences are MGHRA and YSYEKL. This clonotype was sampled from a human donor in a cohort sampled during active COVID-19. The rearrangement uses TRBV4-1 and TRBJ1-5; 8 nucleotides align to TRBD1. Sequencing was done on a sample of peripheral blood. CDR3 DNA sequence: TGCGCCAGCAGCCAAGAGGCCAGGGGGCAGGGGAAGCCCCAGCATTTT. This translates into CASSQEARGQGKPQHF.